This is a list of T cell receptor beta chains from one sample in a study of blood T cell repertoires in COVID-19. Assay used: immunoSEQ multiplex PCR; TCRdb lists only in-frame clones, some missing. Seen here are approximately 100,000 clones, 80% to 95% observed once, and the top ten hold 5% to 7%. Sequenced input: peripheral blood. The receptors originated from a man in his 70s with acute or convalescent COVID-19. CDR3s include the opening cysteine and the closing phenylalanine or tryptophan. Each record gives: CDR3 DNA, CDR3 protein, J gene, D gene, clone size, V gene. D genes are given only for firm matches. Size is omitted from some rows. Given values are once, few, many or a class for expanded clones.

CDR3 DNA: TGCGCCAGCAGTGGTTTCAGCTCTGGAAACACCATATATTTT
CDR3 protein: CASSGFSSGNTIYF
J gene: TRBJ1-3
D gene: .
clone size: .
V gene: TRBV10-2

CDR3 DNA: TGTGCCAGCAGCTTAGCGGAGTCTCTCGAGCAGTACTTC
CDR3 protein: CASSLAESLEQYF
J gene: TRBJ2-7
D gene: .
clone size: .
V gene: TRBV7-9

CDR3 DNA: TGTGCCAGCAGCGGTGACGGATGGAGGCTTGACTATGGCTACACCTTC
CDR3 protein: CASSGDGWRLDYGYTF
J gene: TRBJ1-2
D gene: .
clone size: .
V gene: TRBV7-9

CDR3 DNA: TGTGCCAGCAGCCCCCTGACCGACAGCGTTTATGGCTACACCTTC
CDR3 protein: CASSPLTDSVYGYTF
J gene: TRBJ1-2
D gene: .
clone size: .
V gene: TRBV11-2

CDR3 DNA: TGCGCCAGCAGCCAAGTGAGCCTAGAAGTGATGCAGTTCTTC
CDR3 protein: CASSQVSLEVMQFF
J gene: TRBJ2-1
D gene: .
clone size: .
V gene: TRBV4-1

CDR3 DNA: TGTGCCAGCAGCAGGACGCCAGGGCAAGGGCAGCCCCAGCATTTT
CDR3 protein: CASSRTPGQGQPQHF
J gene: TRBJ1-5
D gene: .
clone size: .
V gene: TRBV2

CDR3 DNA: TGTGCCAGCAGCCGGGGCGGGACGTCTGAAGCTTTCTTT
CDR3 protein: CASSRGGTSEAFF
J gene: TRBJ1-1
D gene: .
clone size: .
V gene: TRBV5-4

CDR3 DNA: TGCAGTGCTAGTCCCTTGACAGGGGGCACGGATGGCTACACCTTC
CDR3 protein: CSASPLTGGTDGYTF
J gene: TRBJ1-2
D gene: TRBD1
clone size: .
V gene: TRBV20-1

CDR3 DNA: TGTGCCAGCAGCTTGGGACTAGGTGACACAGATACGCAGTATTTT
CDR3 protein: CASSLGLGDTDTQYF
J gene: TRBJ2-3
D gene: .
clone size: .
V gene: TRBV5-8

CDR3 DNA: TGTGCCAGCAGTTTATATAGTAGCGGGAGAGAGACCCAGTACTTC
CDR3 protein: CASSLYSSGRETQYF
J gene: TRBJ2-5
D gene: TRBD2
clone size: .
V gene: TRBV28

CDR3 DNA: TGTGCCTGGAGTGGGGGGCAGTTCGATGAGCAGTTCTTC
CDR3 protein: CAWSGGQFDEQFF
J gene: TRBJ2-1
D gene: .
clone size: .
V gene: TRBV30

CDR3 DNA: TGTGCCAGCAGCTTAAACGTTTGGGGGGAGGACACCGGGGAGCTGTTTTTT
CDR3 protein: CASSLNVWGEDTGELFF
J gene: TRBJ2-2
D gene: .
clone size: .
V gene: TRBV11-2

CDR3 DNA: TGTGCCAGCTCACCACCGGAGGGGCGGGGAAACACCATATATTTT
CDR3 protein: CASSPPEGRGNTIYF
J gene: TRBJ1-3
D gene: .
clone size: .
V gene: TRBV18

CDR3 DNA: TGTGCCAGCAGTGCGTTCAGGGGCGCGATCACTGAAGCTTTCTTT
CDR3 protein: CASSAFRGAITEAFF
J gene: TRBJ1-1
D gene: .
clone size: .
V gene: TRBV25-1

CDR3 DNA: TGCGCCAGCAGCCAACCGGGGGACTATGGCTACACCTTC
CDR3 protein: CASSQPGDYGYTF
J gene: TRBJ1-2
D gene: .
clone size: once
V gene: TRBV4-3

CDR3 DNA: TGTGCCAGCAGTCGGGACTCAAACACCGGGGAGCTGTTTTTT
CDR3 protein: CASSRDSNTGELFF
J gene: TRBJ2-2
D gene: .
clone size: .
V gene: TRBV11-3

CDR3 DNA: TGTGCCAGCAGTTCCTCTCGACAGGGCGTCTATGGCTACACCTTC
CDR3 protein: CASSSSRQGVYGYTF
J gene: TRBJ1-2
D gene: TRBD1
clone size: .
V gene: TRBV27